The 7 T cell receptor beta chains listed next were all sequenced from one sample in a study of post-analysis software for immune sequencing data. Study observations and caveats: Controls had lower frequencies than patients of four or five TRBV segments, which included TRBV5-6, TRBV5-1 and TRBV20-1.

cDNA libraries for TCR beta contained unique molecular identifiers. TCRdb ran MiXCR on the PCR reads and lists one entry per CDR3 protein. The sample shows 650,000 to 850,000 distinct CDR3 sequences, about 45% of them seen only once. The antigens for these receptors are not known. Material for sequencing was blood. Receptor source: a girl aged 5-17 years with multiple sclerosis.

The rearrangement links TRBV5-1 to TRBJ2-1, with 10 bases lining up with TRBD2. Germline CDR1 is SGHRS and CDR2 is YFSETQ. V trimming: 0 bases; J trimming: 7 bases; junction bases outside the gene matches: 4. The CDR3 is made up of 15 amino acids. CDR3 DNA: TGCGCCAGCAGCTTGGCCTTGACTAGCGGGAATGAGCAGTTCTTC. Protein product: CASSLALTSGNEQFF.

The chain couples TRBV15 to TRBJ1-2; 11 bases map to TRBD1. The V segment lost 0 bases and the J segment 2 bases; nucleotides outside the gene matches: 2. The CDR3 has 16 residues. Germline CDR1 LNHNV, CDR2 YYDKDF (reference sequence). The CDR3 DNA sequence: TGTGCCACCAGCAGAGATCGGACAGGGGGCAACTATGGCTACACCTTC. Its translation is CATSRDRTGGNYGYTF.

The chain has TRBV5-1 and TRBJ2-1, with D possibly being TRBD1 (5 bases). Trimming removed 7 bases from V and 4 bases from J, with 21 bases in between. This CDR3 has 16 amino acids. Per the germline V gene, CDR1 is SGHRS and CDR2 is YFSETQ. CDR3 DNA sequence: TGCGCCAGCGCGTCGGACCGACAGAATACATACAATGAGCAGTTCTTC. This encodes CASASDRQNTYNEQFF. The full variable domain, in which reference TRBV5-1 and TRBJ2-1 provide the parts outside the CDR3, is KAGVTQTPRYLIKTRGQQVTLSCSPISGHRSVSWYQQTPGQGLQFLFEYFSETQRNKGNFPGRFSGRQFSNSRSEMNVSTLELGDSALYLCASASDRQNTYNEQFFGPGTRLTVL.

In this sample, this clonotype turned up a few times. This chain joins TRBV20-1 and TRBJ2-5; 7 bases map to TRBD2. The CDR3 runs to 15 residues. The J segment lost 5 bases and the V segment lost 0 bases, leaving 9 bases of the junction unmatched. Looked up from germline, CDR1 is DFQATT and CDR2 is SNEGSKA (reference sequence). This CDR3 reads CSARDTRTSVETQYF. The CDR3 DNA follows: TGCAGTGCTAGAGATACGCGGACTAGTGTTGAGACCCAGTACTTC.

The gene calls are TRBV20-1 and TRBJ2-7; D possibly corresponds to TRBD1 (6 bases). The closer fit of TRBJ2-5 to the DNA end suggests the J call may be wrong. Germline V gene sequence: CDR1 DFQATT, CDR2 SNEGSKA (reference sequence). The length of the CDR3 is 14 residues. CDR3 DNA: TGCAGTGCTCCTGAGGGGGTTGCTGGCGAGACCCAGTACTTC. Amino acid sequence: CSAPEGVAGETQYF.

The chain has TRBV20-1 and TRBJ1-5; D may be TRBD1 (5 bases). The CDR3 is 14 residues long. Trimming pared 0 bases from V and 4 bases from J, leaving 10 bases between. CDR1 and CDR2 from the germline V gene are DFQATT and SNEGSKA (reference sequence). In nucleotides, the CDR3 is TGCAGTGCTAGAGATGCCCGGGGGAATCAGCCCCAGCATTTT. It specifies CSARDARGNQPQHF.

Only a few counts were recorded for this clonotype. This chain connects TRBV4-1 to TRBJ1-2; D is uncertain. Per the germline V gene, CDR1 is MGHRA and CDR2 is YSYEKL. The CDR3 extends over 15 amino acids. V was shortened by 0 bases and J by 3 bases, with 11 bases between the two germline ends. CDR3 loop: CASSQEEGLDYGYTF. CDR3 DNA sequence: TGCGCCAGCAGCCAAGAAGAGGGTTTAGACTATGGCTACACCTTC.